Presented here are 31 T cell receptor beta chains from one specimen sequenced in a study of T cell changes during pregnancy in multiple sclerosis. Using immunoSEQ multiplex PCR, the repertoire was profiled, and TCRdb retains in-frame clones only, with some absent. The sample consists of around 60,000 clones, around 92% of them appearing once. The sequencing used peripheral blood, collected in the second trimester of pregnancy. These receptors were taken from a female donor in good health, enrolled as a control in a pregnancy study.

The count of this clone is one. The V call is TRBV2, the J call TRBJ2-7; D perhaps matches TRBD1 (7 bases). V dropped 6 bases and J dropped 12 bases, with 15 bases sitting between them. CDR3 length: 11 amino acids. CDR1 and CDR2 (germline): SNHLY, FYNNEI. In DNA, the CDR3 is TGTGCCAGCAGAGGGAGGAGGACAGGGTACTTC. Translation gives CASRGRRTGYF.

This chain connects TRBV6-1 to TRBJ1-2, with 8 bases identical to TRBD1. Unmatched junction bases numbered 8, after V lost 6 bases and J lost 5 bases. Germline V CDR1 and CDR2: MNHNS, SASEGT. There are 14 residues in the CDR3. CDR3 protein: CASSETTGGYGYTF. As DNA, the CDR3 is TGTGCCAGCAGCGAGACCACAGGGGGTTATGGCTACACCTTC.

The chain joins TRBV2 to TRBJ2-1; 7 nucleotides align to TRBD2. V lost 7 bases to trimming and J lost 6 bases; unmatched junction nucleotides: 6. The germline V gene encodes CDR1 SNHLY and CDR2 FYNNEI. The length of the CDR3 is 13 residues. This CDR3 is CASTRTRSNEQFF. CDR3 bases: TGTGCCAGCACCCGGACTAGATCCAATGAGCAGTTCTTC.

This chain connects TRBV5-4 to TRBJ2-7, with TRBD1 identical over 11 bases. V shed 0 bases and J 4 bases; nucleotides not matched to a gene: 6. This CDR3 has 16 residues. The germline gives CDR1 SGHNT, CDR2 YYREEE (reference sequence). The CDR3 DNA reads TGTGCCAGCAGCTTGGATGGGGGACAGGGGGTATACGAGCAGTACTTC. Its protein product is CASSLDGGQGVYEQYF.

The rearrangement joins TRBV4-3 to TRBJ2-2, with 11 nucleotides matching TRBD2. The junction had 3 bases not matched to a gene; V was cut back by 2 bases and J by 1 base. The CDR3 length is 17 residues. CDR1 and CDR2 from the germline V gene are LGHNA and YSLEER. In DNA, the CDR3 is TGCGCCAGCAGCCAACCTCTAGCGGGAGGGAACACCGGGGAGCTGTTTTTT. Its protein is CASSQPLAGGNTGELFF.

The chain joins TRBV6-6 to TRBJ1-2; D is ambiguous. The V gene lost 0 bases and the J gene lost 6 bases, with 14 bases spanning the gap. Per the germline V gene, CDR1 is MNHNY and CDR2 is SVGAGI (reference sequence). This CDR3 spans 15 amino acids. The CDR3, as DNA: TGTGCCAGCAGTTACTCGTTTGAGGGCAAGAATGGCTACACCTTC. It codes for CASSYSFEGKNGYTF.

The chain carries TRBV5-4 and TRBJ1-1; D might be TRBD1 (6 bases). The germline V gene has CDR1 SGHNT and CDR2 YYREEE (reference sequence). Trimming removed 4 bases from V and 1 base from J, with 11 bases in between. This CDR3 is 14 amino acids long. CDR3 bases: TGTGCCAGCAGCGTAATAGGGGGGAACACTGAAGCTTTCTTT. This encodes CASSVIGGNTEAFF.

The CDR3 protein is CASSYNPPPTFEQYF. The CDR3 nucleotides are TGTGCCAGCAGTTATAACCCCCCACCTACTTTCGAGCAGTACTTC. The V call is TRBV6-6, the J call TRBJ2-7; no clear D gene. The length of the CDR3 is 15 residues. Germline V lookup: CDR1 MNHNY, CDR2 SVGAGI (reference sequence). The germline V and J ends were trimmed by 3 bases and 6 bases, with 18 bases remaining between them.

The rearrangement links TRBV7-9 to TRBJ2-7; D remains unclear. Germline V CDR1 and CDR2: SEHNR, FQNEAQ (reference sequence). Trimming cost V 5 bases and J 4 bases, with 9 bases left between them. CDR3 length: 12 amino acids. This CDR3 is CASSTTGYEQYF. In nucleotides, the CDR3 is TGTGCCAGCAGCACGACTGGTTACGAGCAGTACTTC.

This chain joins TRBV27 and TRBJ2-6; 9 positions agree with TRBD1. This CDR3 has 19 residues. Unmatched junction bases numbered 9, after V lost 3 bases and J lost 0 bases. CDR1 and CDR2 from the germline V gene are MNHEY and SMNVEV (reference sequence). As DNA, the CDR3 is TGTGCCAGCAGTTTTGGACAGGGGTTGGGATACTCTGGGGCCAACGTCCTGACTTTC. Translation gives CASSFGQGLGYSGANVLTF.

This clone occurred once. V is TRBV18 and J is TRBJ1-3; 8 nucleotides line up with TRBD1. Germline CDR1 KGHSH, CDR2 LQKENI. V shed 2 bases and J 3 bases; nucleotides not matched to a gene: 6. This CDR3 has 16 amino acids. CDR3: CASSPGSGTGGNTIYF. The CDR3 DNA sequence: TGTGCCAGCTCACCAGGCTCCGGGACAGGTGGAAACACCATATATTTT.

V gene TRBV21-1 combines with J gene TRBJ2-3; the tabulated D call, TRBD1, remains unverified against the DNA. TRBV21-1 has pseudogene status. The CDR3 covers 12 residues. CDR3 protein: CASSRHTDTQYF. CDR3 sequence (DNA): TGTGCCAGCAGCAGACACACAGATACGCAGTATTTT.

The chain employs TRBV7-6 and TRBJ2-1; D gene uncertain. The CDR3 sequence is 13 residues long. Per germline, CDR1 SGHVS and CDR2 FNYEAQ. V was cut by 6 bases and J by 9 bases, with 15 bases left in between. CDR3 loop: CASSQRSGGEQFF. The CDR3 bases are TGTGCCAGCAGTCAAAGGAGTGGCGGTGAGCAGTTCTTC.

The chain is built from TRBV7-9 and TRBJ2-1, with D possibly TRBD1 on 5 matching bases. Trimming cost V 5 bases and J 2 bases, with 13 bases left between them. The CDR3 covers 15 residues. The germline V gene has CDR1 SEHNR and CDR2 FQNEAQ (reference sequence). The CDR3 is CASSPAQGTYNEQFF. Written as DNA, the CDR3 is TGTGCCAGCAGCCCAGCCCAGGGCACCTACAATGAGCAGTTCTTC.

The rearrangement links TRBV5-8 to TRBJ2-5; TRBD1 matches at 10 bases. The trim removed 0 bases at V and 5 bases at J, leaving 4 bases unmatched. The CDR3 covers 15 residues. Germline V gene sequence: CDR1 SGHTS, CDR2 YDEGEE. The CDR3 DNA follows: TGTGCCAGCAGCTTGGAGGGGACAGGGGCGGAGACCCAGTACTTC. Protein: CASSLEGTGAETQYF.

The chain links TRBV11-2 to TRBJ2-2; the D gene is possibly TRBD1 (6 bases). The germline gives CDR1 SGHAT, CDR2 FQNNGV. The CDR3 is 13 amino acids. Trimming cost V 4 bases and J 5 bases, with 8 bases left between them. CDR3 in amino acids: CASSSQGTGELFF. Here the CDR3 DNA reads TGTGCCAGCAGCTCACAGGGAACCGGGGAGCTGTTTTTT.

The chain joins TRBV21-1 to TRBJ1-5; the table's D gene call, TRBD1, was not cross checked with the DNA. TRBV21-1 represents a pseudogene. The CDR3 runs 20 residues. CDR3 bases: TGTGCCAGCAGCATTTTTCCCGCGGGACAGACTCTTAGTGAAATTCAGCCCCAGCATTTT. This sequence encodes CASSIFPAGQTLSEIQPQHF.

The chain has TRBV7-9 and TRBJ2-1; 10 bases map to TRBD2. V was clipped by 4 bases and J by 4 bases; unmatched bases: 10. Germline V gene data show CDR1 as SEHNR and CDR2 as FQNEAQ (reference sequence). The CDR3 sequence is 17 residues long. The CDR3 region is CASSSPRLAGLYNEQFF. The CDR3 bases are TGTGCCAGCAGCTCACCCCGACTAGCGGGCCTTTACAATGAGCAGTTCTTC. The variable domain in full, with the rest retrieved from reference TRBV7-9 and TRBJ2-1, is DTGVSQNPRHKITKRGQNVTFRCDPISEHNRLYWYRQTLGQGPEFLTYFQNEAQLEKSRLLSDRFSAERPKGSFSTLEIQRTEQGDSAMYLCASSSPRLAGLYNEQFFGPGTRLTVL.

J is TRBJ2-1 and V is TRBV30; TRBD2 might be the D (5 bases). Between the trimmed V and J ends, which lost 1 base and 12 bases, there was a span of 16 bases. This CDR3 has 13 residues. CDR1 and CDR2 from the germline V gene are GTSNPN and SVGIG (reference sequence). The CDR3, as DNA: TGTGCCTGGAGTGAAGAAGCGCTACGGGGGCAGTTCTTC. Amino acids: CAWSEEALRGQFF.

This chain links TRBV18 with TRBJ2-1; 8 bases are a match to TRBD2. The V gene end was trimmed by 3 bases and the J gene end by 6 bases; junction bases not matched to a gene: 7. The CDR3 is made up of 15 amino acids. Germline V gene data show CDR1 as KGHSH and CDR2 as LQKENI. This chain's CDR3 is CASSPERGRGNEQFF. The CDR3 DNA follows: TGTGCCAGCTCACCGGAGCGGGGGAGGGGCAATGAGCAGTTCTTC.

In DNA form, the CDR3 reads TGCAGCGTTGGAATTAAGCGGGGGCGTAATTCACCCCTCCACTTT. This codes for CSVGIKRGRNSPLHF. The chain links TRBV29-1 to TRBJ1-6, with a tentative D call TRBD1 (6 bases). V shed 4 bases and J shed 6 bases, with 16 bases lying between them. The germline V gene has CDR1 SQVTM and CDR2 ANQGSEA. CDR3 length equals 15 residues.

The chain links TRBV14 to TRBJ1-2, with 7 bases lining up with TRBD1. This CDR3 has 14 amino acids. CDR1 and CDR2 from the germline V gene are SGHDN and FVKESK. V lost 0 bases and J lost 4; bases outside the gene matches: 2. CDR3: CASSQEGGAYGYTF. The CDR3 region has the DNA TGTGCCAGCAGCCAAGAAGGGGGCGCCTATGGCTACACCTTC.

This chain connects TRBV12-5 to TRBJ2-1; 10 bases fit TRBD2. The CDR3 covers 16 residues. The V and J ends lost 1 base and 7 bases, in that order; junction bases with no gene match: 7. Germline V CDR1 and CDR2: LGHNT, FRNRAP. This CDR3 reads CASGLGSGGAENEQFF. CDR3 nucleotide sequence: TGTGCTAGTGGTTTGGGGAGCGGGGGGGCCGAGAATGAGCAGTTCTTC.

The V and J genes are TRBV2 and TRBJ1-6; D remains unclear. Germline loops: CDR1 SNHLY, CDR2 FYNNEI. This CDR3 contains 13 residues. V was clipped by 5 bases and J by 8 bases, with 10 bases between them. Here the CDR3 DNA reads TGTGCCAGCAGTAGGGAGGGCTATTCACCCCTCCACTTT. This gives the protein CASSREGYSPLHF.

The chain joins TRBV5-1 to TRBJ2-7, with D tentatively TRBD2 (6 bases). V dropped 0 bases and J dropped 4 bases, with 14 bases sitting between them. The CDR3 runs to 15 residues. Germline V gene sequence: CDR1 SGHRS, CDR2 YFSETQ. The CDR3 nucleotides read TGCGCCAGCAGCTTGGTCGGGGGTGATTGGTACGAGCAGTACTTC. Translating gives CASSLVGGDWYEQYF.

This sequence joins TRBV18 and TRBJ2-5; possibly TRBD2 for D (5 bases). The germline V gene encodes CDR1 KGHSH and CDR2 LQKENI. The CDR3 has 14 residues. V shed 6 bases and J shed 2 bases, with 13 bases lying between them. CDR3 DNA sequence: TGTGCCAGCTCTCCCGGACTGATACAAGAGACCCAGTACTTC. It is translated as CASSPGLIQETQYF. The full variable domain, rest sourced from reference TRBV18 and TRBJ2-5, is NAGVMQNPRHLVRRRGQEARLRCSPMKGHSHVYWYRQLPEEGLKFMVYLQKENIIDESGMPKERFSAEFPKEGPSILRIQQVVRGDSAAYFCASSPGLIQETQYFGPGTRLLVL.

This rearrangement joins TRBV2 to TRBJ2-2, with 10 bases that match TRBD2. Trimming removed 6 bases from V and 6 bases from J; junction bases left unmatched: 7. The CDR3 is made up of 15 amino acids. Germline V CDR1 and CDR2: SNHLY, FYNNEI. CDR3 DNA: TGTGCCAGCAGGGTGATCAGCGGGGGGGCCGGGGAGCTGTTTTTT. It codes for CASRVISGGAGELFF.

This clone was counted a single time. The chain carries TRBV28 and TRBJ1-1; D not resolved. Germline loops: CDR1 MDHEN, CDR2 SYDVKM. CDR3 length equals 12 residues. Deletions cut 1 base from V and 6 bases from J, with 6 bases between. CDR3: CASSLSVPEAFF. The CDR3 coding sequence is TGTGCCAGCAGTTTATCCGTCCCTGAAGCTTTCTTT.

This chain connects TRBV6-5 to TRBJ1-5; D gene unclear. This CDR3 has 15 amino acids. V lost 0 bases and J 4 bases, leaving 10 bases between the germline ends. Germline V gene data show CDR1 as MNHEY and CDR2 as SVGAGI. CDR3 DNA: TGTGCCAGCAGTTACTCGACGGAGGGAAATCAGCCCCAGCATTTT. This translates into CASSYSTEGNQPQHF.

The rearrangement links TRBV11-2 to TRBJ2-3; tentatively, D is TRBD2 (7 bases). Germline V gives CDR1 SGHAT, CDR2 FQNNGV. With 1 base removed from V and 2 bases from J, the gap between germline ends came to 13 bases. CDR3 length: 16 amino acids. The CDR3 loop reads CASSLGVGGATDTQYF. CDR3 bases: TGTGCCAGCAGCTTAGGTGTGGGGGGGGCCACAGATACGCAGTATTTT.

The V and J genes are TRBV28 and TRBJ2-2, with 7 bases fitting TRBD1. CDR3 length equals 14 residues. CDR1 is MDHEN and CDR2 is SYDVKM in the germline V gene. V dropped 11 bases and J dropped 3; count of bases not matched to a gene: 9. The CDR3 DNA sequence: TGTGCCGCAACCGGGACAGCGGACACCGGGGAGCTGTTTTTT. Translated: CAATGTADTGELFF.